Given below is one T cell receptor (beta chain) in context. Its target is unknown. This sample stems from a study of shared clonotypes between healthy human individuals. Produced via immunoSEQ multiplex PCR; TCRdb's table is partial and in-frame only. This sample carries about 2.1 million clones, around 95% of them seen once, and the ten largest clones take approximately 1.6%. Study-wide findings and caveats: Only blood was sampled, and tissue TCR repertoires likely differ from blood ones. Generation probabilities of non-shared clonotypes were lower (relative to those shared by all four donors). Across subsets, estimated richness was generally greater for naive than for memory populations.

Trimming took off 1 base at V and 7 bases at J, with 11 bases between the two ends. The CDR3 spans 13 residues. Germline V gene lookup returns CDR1 LNHDA and CDR2 SQIVND (reference sequence). Selected positively for CCR7 and CD45RO-negative, naive CD8 cells excluded terminally differentiated effector memory CD45RA+ cells. This clonotype originated in a man aged 18 to 30 in good health. Some clones in this sample may be carry-over from other donors' samples. The gene calls are TRBV19 and TRBJ2-7; a weak D match, TRBD2 (6 bases). The sequenced sample was naive CD8+ T cells from PBMCs. As DNA, the CDR3 is TGTGCCAGTAGTATAGGAAAGGGAGGAGAGCAGTACTTC. It encodes CASSIGKGGEQYF.